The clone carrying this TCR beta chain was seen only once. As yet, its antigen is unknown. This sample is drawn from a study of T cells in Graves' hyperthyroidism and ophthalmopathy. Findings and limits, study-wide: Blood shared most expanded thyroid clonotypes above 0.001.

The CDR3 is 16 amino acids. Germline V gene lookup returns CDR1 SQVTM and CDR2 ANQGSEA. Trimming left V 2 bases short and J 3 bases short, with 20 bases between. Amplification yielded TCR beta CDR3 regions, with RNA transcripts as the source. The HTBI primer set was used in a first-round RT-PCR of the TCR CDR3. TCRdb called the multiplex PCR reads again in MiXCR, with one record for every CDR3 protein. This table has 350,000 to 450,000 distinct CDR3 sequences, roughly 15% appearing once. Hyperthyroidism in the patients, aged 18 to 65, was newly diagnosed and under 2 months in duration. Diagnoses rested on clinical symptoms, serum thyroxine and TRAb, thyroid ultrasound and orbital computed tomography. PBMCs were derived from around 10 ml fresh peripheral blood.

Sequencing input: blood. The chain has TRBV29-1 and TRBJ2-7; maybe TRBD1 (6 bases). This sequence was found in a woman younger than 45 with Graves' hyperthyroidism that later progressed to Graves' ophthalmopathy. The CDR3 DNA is TGCAGCGTTGAATTGGACAGTCCCCTCGAGAGCTACGAGCAGTACTTC. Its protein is CSVELDSPLESYEQYF.